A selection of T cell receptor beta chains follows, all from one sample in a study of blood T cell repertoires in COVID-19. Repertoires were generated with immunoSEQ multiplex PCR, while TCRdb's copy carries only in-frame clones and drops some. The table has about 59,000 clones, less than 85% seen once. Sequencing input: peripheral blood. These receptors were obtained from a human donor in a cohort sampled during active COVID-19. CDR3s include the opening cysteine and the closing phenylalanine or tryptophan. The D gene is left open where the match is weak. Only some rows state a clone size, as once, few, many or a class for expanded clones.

CDR3 DNA: TGCAGCGTTGAAGAGGCCGGGACTAGCGGGACCTACGAGCAGTACTTC; CDR3 protein: CSVEEAGTSGTYEQYF; J gene: TRBJ2-7; clone size: .; V gene: TRBV29-1; D gene: TRBD2; CDR3 length: 16
CDR3 DNA: TGTGCCAGCAGCTTAGGGGGAGCCGGAAGCATTGAAAAACTGTTTTTT; CDR3 protein: CASSLGGAGSIEKLFF; J gene: TRBJ1-4; clone size: .; V gene: TRBV7-2; D gene: .; CDR3 length: 16
CDR3 DNA: TGTGCCAGCCGTAAAACAGGGGCGAATCGGCCCCAGCATTTT; CDR3 protein: CASRKTGANRPQHF; J gene: TRBJ1-5; clone size: .; V gene: TRBV6-5; D gene: TRBD1; CDR3 length: 14
CDR3 DNA: TGTGCCAGCAGTTCATCCGGGACAGCCCTCAATCAGCCCCAGCATTTT; CDR3 protein: CASSSSGTALNQPQHF; J gene: TRBJ1-5; clone size: .; V gene: TRBV7-9; D gene: TRBD1; CDR3 length: 16
CDR3 DNA: TGTGCCAGCAGCGTAGCTCAGGGGGGTTTGAACACTGAAGCTTTCTTT; CDR3 protein: CASSVAQGGLNTEAFF; J gene: TRBJ1-1; clone size: .; V gene: TRBV9; D gene: TRBD1; CDR3 length: 16
CDR3 DNA: TGCGCCAGCAGCCAAGAACCGGACAGGTCGAGCTCCTACGAGCAGTACTTC; CDR3 protein: CASSQEPDRSSSYEQYF; J gene: TRBJ2-7; clone size: .; V gene: TRBV4-1; D gene: TRBD1; CDR3 length: 17
CDR3 DNA: TGTGCCAGCAGCCCATCGGCGAGCGGGAGGCTAAACGAGCAGTACTTC; CDR3 protein: CASSPSASGRLNEQYF; J gene: TRBJ2-7; clone size: .; V gene: TRBV7-8; D gene: TRBD2; CDR3 length: 16
CDR3 DNA: TGTGCCAGCAGCTCAACAGGGTACACTGAAGCTTTCTTT; CDR3 protein: CASSSTGYTEAFF; J gene: TRBJ1-1; clone size: .; V gene: TRBV7-8; D gene: .; CDR3 length: 13
CDR3 DNA: TGTGCCAGCTCACCTACTATCAGGGGGCCTAATTCACCCCTCCACTTT; CDR3 protein: CASSPTIRGPNSPLHF; J gene: TRBJ1-6; clone size: .; V gene: TRBV18; D gene: TRBD1; CDR3 length: 16
CDR3 DNA: TGTGCCTGGAGTGTGGGAAGGGGTACCTACGAGCAGTACTTC; CDR3 protein: CAWSVGRGTYEQYF; J gene: TRBJ2-7; clone size: .; V gene: TRBV30; D gene: .; CDR3 length: 14
CDR3 DNA: TGTGCCAGCAGTTGGACTAGCGGGAGCTCCTACGAGCAGTACTTC; CDR3 protein: CASSWTSGSSYEQYF; J gene: TRBJ2-7; clone size: once; V gene: TRBV27; D gene: TRBD2; CDR3 length: 15